This entry features one TCR beta chain sequence. The antigen remains unidentified. The data derive from a study of T-cell reconstitution after alpha-beta-depleted transplantation in children. It was with unique molecular identifiers that the TCRbeta library was prepared. TCRdb used MiXCR to reprocess the PCR reads, holding one entry per CDR3 protein. The top ten clones hold around 0.76% of a sample with approximately 650,000 distinct CDR3 sequences, less than 15% of them seen once. With 7 bases clipped from V and 2 bases from J, the junction kept 10 bases outside the gene matches. The CDR3 contains 15 residues. Study-wide points: Diversity and T-cell counts at one year after transplant derived mostly from new T cells. Reportedly, only several hundred clones from non-depleted graft cells drove alpha-beta T-cell counts at about two months. Surviving recipient T cells and thymic progenitors underlay high day-60 TCRbeta diversity in some patients.

The chain combines TRBV12-3 or TRBV12-4 with TRBJ2-7; 8 bases align to TRBD2. This receptor was taken from a girl aged 2 to 10 with congenital amegakaryocytic thrombocytopenia, due to receive a stem cell transplant. This specimen was PBMCs, taken before TCRalphabeta/CD19-depleted stem cell transplant. The CDR3 DNA follows: TGTGCCAGCACCTTACACCTCGGGAGGGCCTACGAGCAGTACTTC. Its protein product is CASTLHLGRAYEQYF.